This TCR beta chain was sequenced during a study of blood T cell repertoires in COVID-19. Study background: Researchers got acute and convalescent COVID-19 samples from the United States, Italy and Spain. The analysed material was cDNA or gDNA that came from T cells, B-cell-depleted T cells, or PBMCs.

Per the authors' pipeline: Amplified reference gene primers provided the basis for estimating nucleated cell counts. Clones were read by immunoSEQ multiplex PCR, and TCRdb kept only the in-frame ones, dropping some. D and trimming were read from the DNA, whereas the V and J calls and clone size are those reported in that table. The profile shows some 26,000 clones, 72% of them singletons. Germline V CDR1 and CDR2: LNHDA, SQIVND (reference sequence). This CDR3 contains 13 residues. V lost 8 bases to trimming and J lost 5 bases, with 15 bases between them. The receptor was isolated from an elderly woman with acute or convalescent COVID-19. The chain employs TRBV19 and TRBJ1-1, with D perhaps matching TRBD1 (6 bases). The sample comprised peripheral blood. DNA of the CDR3: TGTGCCAGTCCGGGGGCCGGGGGGACTGAAGCTTTCTTT. It is translated as CASPGAGGTEAFF.